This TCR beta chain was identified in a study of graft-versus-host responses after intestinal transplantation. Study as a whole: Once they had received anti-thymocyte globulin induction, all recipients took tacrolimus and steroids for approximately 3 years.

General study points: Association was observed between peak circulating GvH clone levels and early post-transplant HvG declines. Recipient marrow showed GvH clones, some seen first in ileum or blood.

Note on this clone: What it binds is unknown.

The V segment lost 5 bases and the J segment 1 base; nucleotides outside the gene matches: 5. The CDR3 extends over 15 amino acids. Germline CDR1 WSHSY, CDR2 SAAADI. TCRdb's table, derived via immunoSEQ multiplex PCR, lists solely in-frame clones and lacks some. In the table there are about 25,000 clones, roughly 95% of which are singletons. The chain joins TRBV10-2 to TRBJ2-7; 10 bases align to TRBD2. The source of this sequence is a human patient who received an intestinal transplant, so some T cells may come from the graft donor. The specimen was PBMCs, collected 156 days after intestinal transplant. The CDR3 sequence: CASSPTSGPSYEQYF. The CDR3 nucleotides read TGCGCCAGCAGTCCGACTAGCGGGCCTTCCTACGAGCAGTACTTC.